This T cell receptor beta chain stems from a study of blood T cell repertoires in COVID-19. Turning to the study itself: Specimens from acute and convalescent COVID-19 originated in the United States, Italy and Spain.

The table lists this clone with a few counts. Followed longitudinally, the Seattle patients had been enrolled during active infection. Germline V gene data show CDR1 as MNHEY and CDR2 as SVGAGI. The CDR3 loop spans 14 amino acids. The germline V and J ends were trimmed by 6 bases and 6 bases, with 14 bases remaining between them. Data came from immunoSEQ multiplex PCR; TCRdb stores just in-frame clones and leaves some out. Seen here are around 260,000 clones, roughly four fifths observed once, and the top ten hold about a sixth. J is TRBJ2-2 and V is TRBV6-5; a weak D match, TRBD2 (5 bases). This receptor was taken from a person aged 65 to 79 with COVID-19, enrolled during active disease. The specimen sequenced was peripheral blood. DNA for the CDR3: TGTGCCAGCAGCAAGGAGGTTAGAGCCGGGGAGCTGTTTTTT. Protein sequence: CASSKEVRAGELFF.